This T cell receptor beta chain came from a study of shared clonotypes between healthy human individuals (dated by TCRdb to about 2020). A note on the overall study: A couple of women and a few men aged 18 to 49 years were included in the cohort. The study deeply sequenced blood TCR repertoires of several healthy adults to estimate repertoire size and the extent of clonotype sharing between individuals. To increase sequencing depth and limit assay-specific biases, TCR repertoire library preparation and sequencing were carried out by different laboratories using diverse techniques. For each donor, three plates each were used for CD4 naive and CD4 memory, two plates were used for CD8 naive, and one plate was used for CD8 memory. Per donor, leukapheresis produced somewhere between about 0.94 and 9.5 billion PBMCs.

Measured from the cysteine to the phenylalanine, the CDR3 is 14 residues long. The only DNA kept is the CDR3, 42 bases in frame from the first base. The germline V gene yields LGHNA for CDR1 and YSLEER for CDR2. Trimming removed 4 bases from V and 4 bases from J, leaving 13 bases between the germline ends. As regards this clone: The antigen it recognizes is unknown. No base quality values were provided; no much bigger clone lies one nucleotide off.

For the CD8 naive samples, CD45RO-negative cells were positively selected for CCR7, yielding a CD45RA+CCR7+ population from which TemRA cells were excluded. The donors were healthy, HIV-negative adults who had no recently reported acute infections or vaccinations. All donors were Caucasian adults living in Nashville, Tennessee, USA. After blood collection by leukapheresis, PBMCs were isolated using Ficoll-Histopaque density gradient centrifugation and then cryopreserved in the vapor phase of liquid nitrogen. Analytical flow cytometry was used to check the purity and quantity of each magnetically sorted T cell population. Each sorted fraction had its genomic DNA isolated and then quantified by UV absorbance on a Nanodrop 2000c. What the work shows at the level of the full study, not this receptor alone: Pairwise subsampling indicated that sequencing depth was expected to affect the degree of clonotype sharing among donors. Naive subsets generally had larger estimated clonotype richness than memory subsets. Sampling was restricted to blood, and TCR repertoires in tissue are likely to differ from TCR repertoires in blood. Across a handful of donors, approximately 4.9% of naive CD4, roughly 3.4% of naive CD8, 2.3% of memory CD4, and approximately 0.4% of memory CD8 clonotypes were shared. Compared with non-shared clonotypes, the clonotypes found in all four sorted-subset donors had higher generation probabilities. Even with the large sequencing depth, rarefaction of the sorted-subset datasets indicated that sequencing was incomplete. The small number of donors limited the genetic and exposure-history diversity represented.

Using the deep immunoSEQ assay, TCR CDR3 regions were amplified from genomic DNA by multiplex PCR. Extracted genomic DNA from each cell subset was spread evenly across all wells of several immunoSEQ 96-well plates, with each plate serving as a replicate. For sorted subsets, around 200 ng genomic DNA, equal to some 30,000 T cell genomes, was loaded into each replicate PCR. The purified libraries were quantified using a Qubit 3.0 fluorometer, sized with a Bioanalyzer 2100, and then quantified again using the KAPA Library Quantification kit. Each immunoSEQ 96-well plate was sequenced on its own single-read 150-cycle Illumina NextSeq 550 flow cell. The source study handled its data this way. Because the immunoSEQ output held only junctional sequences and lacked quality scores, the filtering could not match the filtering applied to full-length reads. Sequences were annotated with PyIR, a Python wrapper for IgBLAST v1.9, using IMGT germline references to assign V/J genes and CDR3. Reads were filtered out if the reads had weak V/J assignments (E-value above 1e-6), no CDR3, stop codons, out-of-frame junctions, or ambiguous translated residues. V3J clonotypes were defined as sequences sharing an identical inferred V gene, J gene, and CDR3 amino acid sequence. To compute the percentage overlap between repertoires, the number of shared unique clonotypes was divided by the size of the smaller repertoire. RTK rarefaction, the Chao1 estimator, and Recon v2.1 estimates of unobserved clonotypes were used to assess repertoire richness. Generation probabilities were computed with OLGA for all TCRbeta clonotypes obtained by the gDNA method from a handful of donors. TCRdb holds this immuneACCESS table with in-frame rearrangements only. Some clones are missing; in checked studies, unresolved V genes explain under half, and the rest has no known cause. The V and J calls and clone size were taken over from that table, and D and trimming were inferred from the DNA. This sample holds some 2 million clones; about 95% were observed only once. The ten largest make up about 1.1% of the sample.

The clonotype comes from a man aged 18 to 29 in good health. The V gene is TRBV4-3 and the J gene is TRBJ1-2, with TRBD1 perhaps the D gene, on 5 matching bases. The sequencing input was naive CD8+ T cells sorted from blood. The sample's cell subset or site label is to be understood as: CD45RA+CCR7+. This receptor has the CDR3 CASSPAEGTYGYTF. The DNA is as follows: TGCGCCAGCAGCCCTGCTGAGGGGACCTATGGCTACACCTTC.